A selection of T cell receptor beta chains follows, all from one sample in a study of T cell repertoires in aging, cancer and after chemotherapy. TCRdb passed the multiplex PCR reads through MiXCR, listing each CDR3 protein once. The top ten hold 6.5% of the sample, which has about 1,700 distinct CDR3 sequences, roughly 52% seen once. The sequenced sample consisted of blood. The receptor set was obtained from a human donor with a solid tumor. CDR3s include the opening cysteine and the closing phenylalanine or tryptophan. D genes are given only for firm matches. Rows give clone size only sometimes, using once, few, many, or a class for an expanded clone.

J: TRBJ1-4
V: TRBV10-3
D: TRBD1
size: -
CDR3: CAISGQGDEKLFF
DNA: TGTGCCATCAGTGGACAGGGAGATGAAAAACTGTTTTTT

J: TRBJ2-7
V: TRBV28
D: -
size: -
CDR3: CASSLGGAAGIYEQYF
DNA: TGTGCCAGCAGTTTGGGAGGCGCGGCCGGGATCTACGAGCAGTACTTC

J: TRBJ1-1
V: TRBV28
D: -
size: -
CDR3: CASSTWGANTEAFF
DNA: TGTGCCAGCAGTACCTGGGGGGCGAACACTGAAGCTTTCTTT

J: TRBJ2-5
V: TRBV20-1
D: -
size: -
CDR3: CSASLRETQYF
DNA: TGCAGTGCTAGTTTGAGAGAGACCCAGTACTTC

J: TRBJ1-2
V: TRBV7-9
D: -
size: -
CDR3: CASSLESTGYYGYTF
DNA: TGTGCCAGCAGCTTAGAAAGCACGGGATACTATGGCTACACCTTC

J: TRBJ1-1
V: TRBV12-3/TRBV12-4
D: -
size: -
CDR3: CASSLGGAENTEAFF
DNA: TGTGCCAGCAGTTTAGGGGGGGCGGAGAACACTGAAGCTTTCTTT

J: TRBJ2-3
V: TRBV20-1
D: TRBD2
size: -
CDR3: CSAPGGLAGLGDTQYF
DNA: TGCAGTGCACCCGGGGGACTAGCGGGACTGGGAGATACGCAGTATTTT

J: TRBJ2-6
V: TRBV7-9
D: -
size: few
CDR3: CASYGANVLTF
DNA: TGTGCCAGCTATGGGGCCAACGTCCTGACTTTC

J: TRBJ2-1
V: TRBV10-3
D: TRBD2
size: -
CDR3: CAISERASGNEQFF
DNA: TGTGCCATCAGTGAGCGGGCTAGCGGAAATGAGCAGTTCTTC

J: TRBJ1-5
V: TRBV19
D: -
size: -
CDR3: CASIPGRQPQHF
DNA: TGTGCCAGTATCCCGGGGAGGCAGCCCCAGCATTTT

J: TRBJ2-7
V: TRBV6-1
D: TRBD2
size: few
CDR3: CASSEGTSGSYEQYF
DNA: TGTGCCAGCAGTGAAGGGACTAGCGGGAGTTACGAGCAGTACTTC

J: TRBJ2-1
V: TRBV19
D: -
size: -
CDR3: CASSLRNFDNEQFF
DNA: TGTGCCAGTAGCCTCCGGAACTTCGACAATGAGCAGTTCTTC

J: TRBJ2-1
V: TRBV15
D: -
size: -
CDR3: CATSRWADPPYNEQFF
DNA: TGTGCCACCAGCAGATGGGCGGACCCTCCTTACAATGAGCAGTTCTTC

J: TRBJ1-6
V: TRBV6-2/TRBV6-3
D: TRBD1
size: once
CDR3: CASSETGGVWNSPLHF
DNA: TGTGCCAGCAGTGAAACAGGGGGCGTATGGAATTCACCCCTCCACTTT

J: TRBJ1-6
V: TRBV6-5
D: -
size: few
CDR3: CASTYGGLDSPLHF
DNA: TGTGCCAGCACCTACGGGGGGCTTGATTCACCCCTCCACTTT

J: TRBJ2-1
V: TRBV28
D: TRBD2
size: -
CDR3: CASSIWTSGADNEQFF
DNA: TGTGCCAGCAGTATCTGGACTAGCGGAGCCGACAATGAGCAGTTCTTC

J: TRBJ1-1
V: TRBV30
D: TRBD1
size: -
CDR3: CAWGTGRGGWHTEAFF
DNA: TGTGCCTGGGGGACAGGGCGGGGAGGATGGCACACTGAAGCTTTCTTT

J: TRBJ2-7
V: TRBV6-1
D: TRBD2
size: -
CDR3: CASTNSGVSSYEQYF
DNA: TGTGCCAGCACTAATAGCGGGGTAAGCTCCTACGAGCAGTACTTC

J: TRBJ2-2
V: TRBV6-4
D: -
size: -
CDR3: CASSEGTGELFF
DNA: TGTGCCAGCAGTGAGGGCACCGGGGAGCTGTTTTTT

J: TRBJ1-1
V: TRBV5-6
D: TRBD1
size: -
CDR3: CASSSGTALEAFF
DNA: TGTGCCAGCAGCTCGGGGACAGCTCTTGAAGCTTTCTTT

J: TRBJ2-5
V: TRBV19
D: -
size: -
CDR3: CASRQAGETQYF
DNA: TGTGCCAGTAGGCAGGCGGGAGAGACCCAGTACTTC

J: TRBJ2-7
V: TRBV19
D: -
size: -
CDR3: CASSIAPARSYEQYF
DNA: TGTGCCAGTAGTATTGCGCCCGCGAGGTCCTACGAGCAGTACTTC

J: TRBJ2-5
V: TRBV6-2/TRBV6-3
D: TRBD2
size: -
CDR3: CASSYGLAGQETQYF
DNA: TGTGCCAGCAGTTACGGACTAGCAGGCCAAGAGACCCAGTACTTC

J: TRBJ2-7
V: TRBV5-1
D: -
size: -
CDR3: CASSPRTGVHEQYF
DNA: TGCGCCAGCAGCCCCCGGACTGGGGTCCACGAGCAGTACTTC

J: TRBJ2-7
V: TRBV7-6
D: TRBD2
size: few
CDR3: CASSALLAGGVGEQYF
DNA: TGTGCCAGCAGCGCCCTTTTAGCGGGAGGCGTTGGCGAGCAGTACTTC

J: TRBJ1-2
V: TRBV7-2
D: -
size: few
CDR3: CASSLGDYGYTF
DNA: TGTGCCAGCAGCTTAGGCGACTATGGCTACACCTTC

J: TRBJ2-7
V: TRBV30
D: -
size: -
CDR3: CAWSVADPYEQYF
DNA: TGTGCCTGGAGTGTAGCAGACCCTTACGAGCAGTACTTC

J: TRBJ1-3
V: TRBV7-6
D: TRBD1
size: -
CDR3: CASSPGTGGSNTIYF
DNA: TGTGCCAGCAGCCCGGGGACAGGGGGAAGCAACACCATATATTTT

J: TRBJ1-1
V: TRBV19
D: -
size: -
CDR3: CASSISSGVRGTEAFF
DNA: TGTGCCAGTAGTATTTCATCGGGTGTACGGGGCACTGAAGCTTTCTTT

J: TRBJ2-1
V: TRBV7-9
D: -
size: -
CDR3: CASSSPTREAEQFF
DNA: TGTGCCAGCAGCTCCCCGACTAGAGAGGCTGAGCAGTTCTTC

J: TRBJ1-2
V: TRBV6-1
D: -
size: few
CDR3: CASSDDLYGYTF
DNA: TGTGCCAGCAGTGACGACCTGTATGGCTACACCTTC

J: TRBJ2-3
V: TRBV28
D: -
size: -
CDR3: CASSHAVRTDTQYF
DNA: TGTGCCAGCAGTCATGCCGTACGAACAGATACGCAGTATTTT

J: TRBJ1-5
V: TRBV7-9
D: TRBD1
size: -
CDR3: CASSPPGGSQPQHF
DNA: TGTGCCAGCTCACCTCCAGGGGGAAGTCAGCCCCAGCATTTT

J: TRBJ2-7
V: TRBV5-4
D: TRBD1
size: -
CDR3: CASRMDRSVHYEQYF
DNA: TGTGCCAGCAGAATGGACAGGTCGGTCCACTACGAGCAGTACTTC

J: TRBJ2-1
V: TRBV19
D: TRBD2
size: -
CDR3: CASKDGGRASNEQFF
DNA: TGTGCCAGTAAAGACGGCGGGAGGGCCAGTAATGAGCAGTTCTTC

J: TRBJ1-2
V: TRBV28
D: -
size: -
CDR3: CASSEDSGYTF
DNA: TGTGCCAGCAGTGAAGACAGTGGCTACACCTTC